This T cell receptor beta chain is drawn from a study of CD8 T cells in Susac syndrome. Germline V gives CDR1 MNHNS, CDR2 SASEGT. There are 16 residues in the CDR3. V dropped 3 bases and J dropped 6 bases, with 20 bases sitting between them. With random hexamers, 0.5 to 1 ug RNA was reverse transcribed. Each CDR3 protein is one row after TCRdb ran MiXCR on the immunoSEQ multiplex PCR reads. This sample has some 300,000 distinct CDR3 sequences; 85% occur once, and the top ten carry over 0.1%. The sample holds one count of this clonotype. The source is a human donor with multiple sclerosis. Sequencing was carried out using CD8+ T cells from PBMCs. The chain recombines TRBV6-1 with TRBJ1-1, with D uncertain. The CDR3 is CASSDGVGRRLAEAFF. The CDR3 DNA reads TGTGCCAGCAGTGATGGGGTGGGGAGAAGGCTCGCTGAAGCTTTCTTT.